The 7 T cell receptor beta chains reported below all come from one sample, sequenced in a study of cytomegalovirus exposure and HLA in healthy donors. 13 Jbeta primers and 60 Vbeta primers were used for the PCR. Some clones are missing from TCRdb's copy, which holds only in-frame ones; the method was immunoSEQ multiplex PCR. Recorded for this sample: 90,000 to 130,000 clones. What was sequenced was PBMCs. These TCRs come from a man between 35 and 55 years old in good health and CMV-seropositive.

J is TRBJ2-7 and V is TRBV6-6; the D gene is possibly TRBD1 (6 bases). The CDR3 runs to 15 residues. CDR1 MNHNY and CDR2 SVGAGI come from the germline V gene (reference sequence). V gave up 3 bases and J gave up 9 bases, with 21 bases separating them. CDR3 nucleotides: TGTGCCAGCAGTTATAGGGCAGGGACAATTCAGGGGCAGTACTTC. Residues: CASSYRAGTIQGQYF.

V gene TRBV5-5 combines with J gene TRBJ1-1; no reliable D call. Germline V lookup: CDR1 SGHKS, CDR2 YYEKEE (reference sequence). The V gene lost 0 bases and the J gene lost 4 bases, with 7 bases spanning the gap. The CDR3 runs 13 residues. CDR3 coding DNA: TGTGCCAGCAGCTTGGGGTTAGCCACTGAAGCTTTCTTT. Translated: CASSLGLATEAFF. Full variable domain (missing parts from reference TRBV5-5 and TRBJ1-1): DAGVTQSPTHLIKTRGQQVTLRCSPISGHKSVSWYQQVLGQGPQFIFQYYEKEERGRGNFPDRFSARQFPNYSSELNVNALLLGDSALYLCASSLGLATEAFFGQGTRLTVV.

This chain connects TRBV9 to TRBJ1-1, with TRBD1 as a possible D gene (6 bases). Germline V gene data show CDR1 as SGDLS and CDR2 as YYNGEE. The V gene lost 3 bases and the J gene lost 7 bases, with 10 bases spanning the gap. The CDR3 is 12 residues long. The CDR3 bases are TGTGCCAGCAGCGCCCTGGACAGTGAAGCTTTCTTT. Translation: CASSALDSEAFF.

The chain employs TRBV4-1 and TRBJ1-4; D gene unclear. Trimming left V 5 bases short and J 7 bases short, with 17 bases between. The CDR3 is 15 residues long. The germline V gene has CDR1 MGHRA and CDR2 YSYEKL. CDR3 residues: CASSVPSSRGEKLFF. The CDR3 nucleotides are TGCGCCAGCAGCGTGCCGAGCTCACGGGGTGAAAAACTGTTTTTT.

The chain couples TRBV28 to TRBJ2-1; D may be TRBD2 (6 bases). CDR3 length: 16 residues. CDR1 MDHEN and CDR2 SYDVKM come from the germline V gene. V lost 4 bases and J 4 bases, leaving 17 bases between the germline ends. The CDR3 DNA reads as TGTGCCAGCAGTTACCCCGTGACTAGTGCTTACAATGAGCAGTTCTTC. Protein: CASSYPVTSAYNEQFF. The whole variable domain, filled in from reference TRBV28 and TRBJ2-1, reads DVKVTQSSRYLVKRTGEKVFLECVQDMDHENMFWYRQDPGLGLRLIYFSYDVKMKEKGDIPEGYSVSREKKERFSLILESASTNQTSMYLCASSYPVTSAYNEQFFGPGTRLTVL.

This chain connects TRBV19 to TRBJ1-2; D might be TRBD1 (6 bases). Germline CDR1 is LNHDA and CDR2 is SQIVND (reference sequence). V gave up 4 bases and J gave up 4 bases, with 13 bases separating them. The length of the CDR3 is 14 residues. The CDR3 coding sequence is TGTGCCAGTAGTACAGAACAGGGTGCCTATGGCTACACCTTC. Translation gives CASSTEQGAYGYTF.

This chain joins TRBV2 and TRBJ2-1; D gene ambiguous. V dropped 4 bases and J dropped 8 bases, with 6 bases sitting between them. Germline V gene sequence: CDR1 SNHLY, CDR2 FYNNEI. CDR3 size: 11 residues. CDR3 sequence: CASSVVDEQFF. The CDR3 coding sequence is TGTGCCAGCAGTGTCGTTGATGAGCAGTTCTTC.